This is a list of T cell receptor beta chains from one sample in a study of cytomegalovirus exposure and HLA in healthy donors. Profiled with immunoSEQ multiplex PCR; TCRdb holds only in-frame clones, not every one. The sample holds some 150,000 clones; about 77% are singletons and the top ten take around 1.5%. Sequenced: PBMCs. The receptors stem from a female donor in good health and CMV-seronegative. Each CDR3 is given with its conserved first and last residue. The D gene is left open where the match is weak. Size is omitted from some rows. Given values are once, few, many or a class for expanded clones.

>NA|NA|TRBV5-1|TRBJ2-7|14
TGCGCCAGCAGCTTGGCGGGTTTAACCTACGAGCAGTACTTC
CASSLAGLTYEQYF
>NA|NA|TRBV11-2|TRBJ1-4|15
TGTGCCAGCACCAACCGGGGGGGCCTGGAGGAAAAACTGTTTTTT
CASTNRGGLEEKLFF
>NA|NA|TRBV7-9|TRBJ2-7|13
TGTGCCAGCAGCCGGTCGGGGACCTACGAGCAGTACTTC
CASSRSGTYEQYF
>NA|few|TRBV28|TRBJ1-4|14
TGTGCCAGCAGTTCAGACACCTCTAATGAAAAACTGTTTTTT
CASSSDTSNEKLFF
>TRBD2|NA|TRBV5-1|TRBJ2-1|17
TGCGCCAGCAGCACGGGGCCGGGACTAGCGGGGGGCAATGAGCAGTTCTTC
CASSTGPGLAGGNEQFF
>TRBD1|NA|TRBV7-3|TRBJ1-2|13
TGTGCCAGCAGCTCCCGGACAGGGGATGGCTACACCTTC
CASSSRTGDGYTF
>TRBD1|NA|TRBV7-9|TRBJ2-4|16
TGTGCCAGCAGCCTAGGGGGGACAGGGGCCAAAAACATTCAGTACTTC
CASSLGGTGAKNIQYF
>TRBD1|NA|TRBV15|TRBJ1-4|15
TGTGCCACCAGCAGAGAGGACAGGGGTTTAGGAAAACTGTTTTTT
CATSREDRGLGKLFF
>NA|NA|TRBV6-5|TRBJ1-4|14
TGTGCCAGCAGTAGAAACAGGGTCGACGAAAAACTGTTTTTT
CASSRNRVDEKLFF
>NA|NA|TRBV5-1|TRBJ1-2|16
TGCGCCAGCAGCTTGTCTACCGGGGGGGCTAACTATGGCTACACCTTC
CASSLSTGGANYGYTF
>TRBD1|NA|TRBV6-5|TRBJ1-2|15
TGTGCCAGCAGAAAAAGGACAGGGGATAACTATGGCTACACCTTC
CASRKRTGDNYGYTF
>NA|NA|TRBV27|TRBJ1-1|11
TGTGCCAGCCGAACAGCCGCTGAAGCTTTCTTT
CASRTAAEAFF
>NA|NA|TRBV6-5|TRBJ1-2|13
TGTGCCAGCAGTATCGGGAGCCTGGGGGGCTACACCTTC
CASSIGSLGGYTF
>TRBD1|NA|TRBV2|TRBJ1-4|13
TGTGCCAGCAGGAAAAAGGGGACAGGCACACTGTTTTTT
CASRKKGTGTLFF
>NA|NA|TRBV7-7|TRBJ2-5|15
TGTGCCAGCAGCTCAAGCCCGACAGTGAAAGAGACCCAGTACTTC
CASSSSPTVKETQYF